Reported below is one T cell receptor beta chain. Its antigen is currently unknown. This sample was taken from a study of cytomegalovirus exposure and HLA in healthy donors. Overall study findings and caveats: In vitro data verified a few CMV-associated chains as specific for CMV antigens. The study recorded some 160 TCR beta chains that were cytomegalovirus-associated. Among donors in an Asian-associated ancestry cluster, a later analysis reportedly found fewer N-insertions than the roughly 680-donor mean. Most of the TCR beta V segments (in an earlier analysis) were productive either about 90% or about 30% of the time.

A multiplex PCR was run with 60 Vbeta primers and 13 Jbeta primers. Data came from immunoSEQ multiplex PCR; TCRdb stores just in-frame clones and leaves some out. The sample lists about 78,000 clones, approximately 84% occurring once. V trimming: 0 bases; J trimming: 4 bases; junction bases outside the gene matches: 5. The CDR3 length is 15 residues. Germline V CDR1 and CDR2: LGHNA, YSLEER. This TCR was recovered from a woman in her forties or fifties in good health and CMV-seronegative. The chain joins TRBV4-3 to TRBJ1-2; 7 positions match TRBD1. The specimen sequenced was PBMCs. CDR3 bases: TGCGCCAGCAGCCAAGACCACAGGGGAGGCTATGGCTACACCTTC. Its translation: CASSQDHRGGYGYTF.